The TCR beta chain under discussion was sequenced for a study of CD8+ T cells in alopecia areata. After removal of 1 base from V and 1 base from J, the junction contained 5 bases not matched to a gene. The CDR3 consists of 16 residues. Germline CDR1 reads GTSNPN; CDR2 reads SVGIG (reference sequence). RNA was extracted and reverse transcribed into cDNA as the sequencing template. The assay was immunoSEQ multiplex PCR, and TCRdb's table has in-frame clones only and misses some. This sample has approximately 180,000 clones; 67% occur once, and the top ten carry roughly an eighth. Collected material from alopecia areata patients comprised lesional scalp punch biopsies and peripheral blood.

The V gene is TRBV30, the J gene TRBJ2-3; 10 nucleotides agree with TRBD2. The origin of this receptor is a human donor with alopecia areata. Sequenced here: CD8+ T cells sorted from blood, sampled at week 0. The CDR3, as DNA: TGTGCCTGGAGTGCAGGTAGCGGGGGGCGCACAGATACGCAGTATTTT. It specifies CAWSAGSGGRTDTQYF.